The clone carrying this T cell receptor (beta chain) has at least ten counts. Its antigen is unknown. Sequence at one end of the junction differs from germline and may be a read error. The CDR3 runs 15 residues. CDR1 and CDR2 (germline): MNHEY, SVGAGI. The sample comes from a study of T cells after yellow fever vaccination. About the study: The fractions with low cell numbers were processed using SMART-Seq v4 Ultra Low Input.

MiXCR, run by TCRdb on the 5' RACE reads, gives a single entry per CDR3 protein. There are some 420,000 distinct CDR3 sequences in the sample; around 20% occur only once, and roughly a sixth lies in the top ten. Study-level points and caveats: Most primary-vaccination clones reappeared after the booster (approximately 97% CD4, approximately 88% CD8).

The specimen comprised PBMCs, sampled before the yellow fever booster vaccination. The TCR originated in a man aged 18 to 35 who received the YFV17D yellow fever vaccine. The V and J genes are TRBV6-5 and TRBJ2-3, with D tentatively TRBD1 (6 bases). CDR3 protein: CASSYWQGRGDTQYF. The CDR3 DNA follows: TGTGCCAGCAGCTACTGGCAGGGGAGAGGGGATACGCAGTATTTT.